The T cell receptor (beta chain) under discussion was sequenced for a study of cytomegalovirus exposure and HLA in healthy donors. Regarding the study as a whole: Productive rates of about 87% or about 30% were seen for most TCR beta V segments in an earlier analysis. The authors assumed roughly uniform sequencing depth across donors for presence/absence analyses. Later findings reportedly placed an Asian-associated ancestry cluster below the roughly 690-donor mean for N-insertions. Specific recognition of CMV antigens was confirmed in vitro for a few chains (all CMV-associated).

Points on this clone: What it binds is unknown.

It was with 60 Vbeta and 13 Jbeta primers that the PCR ran. Generated by immunoSEQ multiplex PCR, the TCRdb table keeps only in-frame clones and is missing some. The table lists under 150,000 clones, more than 80% of them singletons. Germline CDR1 and CDR2: MNHNY and SVGAGI (reference sequence). This CDR3 has 14 residues. Unmatched junction bases numbered 4, after V lost 6 bases and J lost 5 bases. The gene calls are TRBV6-6 and TRBJ2-1, with 10 bases that match TRBD1. The sample consisted of PBMCs. The receptor was derived from a woman between 35 and 50 years old in good health and CMV-seropositive. Written as DNA, the CDR3 is TGTGCCAGCAGGCGACAGGGGGCTGACAATGAGCAGTTCTTC. It specifies CASRRQGADNEQFF.